These 8 T cell receptor beta chains share one sample of origin, sequenced in a study of shared clonotypes between healthy human individuals. CD8 cells regarded as naive lacked CD45RO, were positively chosen for CCR7, and omitted terminally differentiated effector memory CD45RA+ cells. TCRdb's table, derived via immunoSEQ multiplex PCR, lists solely in-frame clones and lacks some. This sample has around 1,900,000 clones, with over 85% found just once. Sequencing was carried out using naive CD8+ T cells from PBMCs. The receptors stem from a man aged 18 to 30 in good health. Some clones in this sample may be carry-over from other donors' samples.

This clone occurred a few times. The rearrangement uses TRBV28 and TRBJ1-1; possible D gene TRBD1, 5 bases. Trimming stripped 8 bases from V and 4 bases from J, with 17 bases between. Germline V gene sequence: CDR1 MDHEN, CDR2 SYDVKM. The CDR3 is 14 amino acids. CDR3 amino acids: CASGRQGWSTEAFF. DNA for the CDR3: TGTGCCAGCGGGCGCCAGGGATGGAGCACTGAAGCTTTCTTT.

The CDR3 coding sequence is TGTGCCAGCAGTTTAGAAACTAGCGGGAGTGCTGAGCAGTTCTTC. It yields the protein CASSLETSGSAEQFF. This chain connects TRBV27 to TRBJ2-1, with 11 positions matching TRBD2. This CDR3 is built from 15 residues. Germline CDR1 reads MNHEY; CDR2 reads SMNVEV (reference sequence). V trimming: 2 bases; J trimming: 9 bases; junction bases outside the gene matches: 6.

The genes are TRBV19 and TRBJ2-5; D is unclear. This CDR3 comprises 15 residues. Germline assignment: CDR1 LNHDA and CDR2 SQIVND (reference sequence). V lost 1 base to trimming and J lost 2 bases, with 11 bases between them. The CDR3 nucleotides read TGTGCCAGTAGTATAGGGGGAACCACTCAAGAGACCCAGTACTTC. This translates into CASSIGGTTQETQYF.

The rearrangement uses TRBV19 and TRBJ2-1; TRBD1 is a possible D gene (6 bases). The V gene's germline CDR1 is LNHDA and CDR2 SQIVND (reference sequence). This CDR3 has 14 residues. V lost 7 bases to trimming and J lost 8 bases, with 18 bases between them. The CDR3 coding sequence is TGTGCCAGTACCGACAGGTACCTACGGGATGAGCAGTTCTTC. Protein sequence: CASTDRYLRDEQFF. Full variable domain (missing parts from reference TRBV19 and TRBJ2-1): DGGITQSPKYLFRKEGQNVTLSCEQNLNHDAMYWYRQDPGQGLRLIYYSQIVNDFQKGDIAEGYSVSREKKESFPLTVTSAQKNPTAFYLCASTDRYLRDEQFFGPGTRLTVL.

Here the CDR3 reads CASSQGSGTYQETQYF. The CDR3 bases are TGCGCCAGCAGCCAGGGAAGCGGGACGTACCAAGAGACCCAGTACTTC. The chain joins TRBV4-3 to TRBJ2-5, with 7 bases matching TRBD2. Germline CDR1 and CDR2: LGHNA and YSLEER. CDR3 length equals 16 residues. J lost 0 bases, V lost 3 bases, and 7 bases had no gene match.

V gene TRBV29-1 combines with J gene TRBJ2-2; D is ambiguous. Trimming left V 3 bases short and J 5 bases short, with 4 bases between. The CDR3 extends over 11 amino acids. CDR1 is SQVTM, CDR2 ANQGSEA, per germline. CDR3 amino acids: CSVDGTGELFF. The CDR3 nucleotides are TGCAGCGTTGACGGTACCGGGGAGCTGTTTTTT.

The chain is built from TRBV28 and TRBJ1-2, with D possibly being TRBD1 (5 bases). This CDR3 has 15 amino acids. Germline loops: CDR1 MDHEN, CDR2 SYDVKM. V was cut by 6 bases and J by 0 bases, with 14 bases left in between. CDR3 loop: CASRPKDSPNYGYTF. CDR3 DNA: TGTGCCAGCAGACCAAAAGACAGTCCTAACTATGGCTACACCTTC.

The rearrangement links TRBV28 to TRBJ1-5; D possibly corresponds to TRBD1 (5 bases). The germline V and J ends were trimmed by 6 bases and 0 bases, with 12 bases remaining between them. CDR3 length: 15 residues. Germline V gene lookup returns CDR1 MDHEN and CDR2 SYDVKM. The CDR3 DNA reads as TGTGCCAGCAGCCGTATGACAGATAGCAATCAGCCCCAGCATTTT. It specifies CASSRMTDSNQPQHF.